This T cell receptor (beta chain) was profiled in a study of molecular identifiers for immune sequencing clone quantification. CDR1 and CDR2 (germline): KGHSH, LQKENI. CDR3 length: 14 amino acids. The ends were cut back, 4 bases at V and 4 bases at J, with 13 bases in the middle. Previously described methods with listed TCR primers produced the bulk TCR libraries. TCRdb reprocessed the PCR reads with MiXCR, giving one entry per CDR3 protein. The table includes 40,000 to 65,000 distinct CDR3 sequences, around 33% detected once. The clonotype comes from a human donor in good health. Some libraries in this study had Jurkat cell RNA spiked in. The genes are TRBV18 and TRBJ1-1; the D gene is possibly TRBD1 (6 bases). Specimen: naive CD8+ T cells from blood, with Jurkat cell RNA spiked in. Subset reported: FACS-sorted CD8+CD4-CCR7+CD45RA+ naive T cells. The CDR3 loop is CASSQPGAITEAFF. CDR3 nucleotide sequence: TGTGCCAGCTCACAACCGGGGGCGATCACTGAAGCTTTCTTT.